The 32 T cell receptor beta chains below were found in one sample sequenced in a study of CD8 T cells in Susac syndrome. With random hexamers, reverse transcription was performed on about 0.45 to 1 ug of RNA. TCRdb passed the immunoSEQ multiplex PCR reads through MiXCR, listing each CDR3 protein once. Here the sample spans about 110,000 distinct CDR3 sequences, about 95% being singletons. Sequencing used CD4+ T cells from PBMCs. The origin of the receptors is a human donor in good health.

The chain has TRBV3-1 and TRBJ1-1; no reliable D call. Germline CDR1 LGHDT, CDR2 YNNKEL (reference sequence). CDR3 length: 15 amino acids. Deletions cut 0 bases from V and 0 bases from J, with 8 bases between. The CDR3 protein is CASSQDLGMNTEAFF. The CDR3 DNA follows: TGTGCCAGCAGCCAAGATCTGGGGATGAACACTGAAGCTTTCTTT.

This CDR3 reads CASSLGGDTTDTQYF. The CDR3 coding sequence is TGCGCCAGCAGCTTGGGGGGGGACACCACAGATACGCAGTATTTT. The chain links TRBV5-1 to TRBJ2-3; either TRBD1 or TRBD2 may fit D (6 bases each). Germline V gene lookup returns CDR1 SGHRS and CDR2 YFSETQ. The germline V and J ends were trimmed by 0 bases and 2 bases, with 10 bases remaining between them. The CDR3 length is 15 residues.

The chain joins TRBV3-1 to TRBJ2-2; D uncertain. Looked up from germline, CDR1 is LGHDT and CDR2 is YNNKEL (reference sequence). The CDR3 loop spans 14 amino acids. V lost 7 bases and J 2 bases, leaving 11 bases between the germline ends. CDR3 sequence reads: CASNTGPNTGELFF. CDR3 sequence (DNA): TGTGCCAGCAACACGGGCCCTAACACCGGGGAGCTGTTTTTT.

This clonotype has just a few counts. The genes are TRBV27 and TRBJ1-1; D is unclear. V was trimmed by 3 bases and J by 4 bases, leaving 9 bases between them. CDR1 and CDR2 (germline): MNHEY, SMNVEV (reference sequence). The CDR3 loop spans 13 amino acids. CDR3 region: CASSLREGTEAFF. DNA of the CDR3: TGTGCCAGCAGTTTGAGGGAGGGCACTGAAGCTTTCTTT.

CDR3 in DNA: TGTGCCAGCCGTGGACTAGCGGGGCATAACACCGGGGAGCTGTTTTTT. It is translated as CASRGLAGHNTGELFF. This sequence joins TRBV5-6 and TRBJ2-2, with 12 bases lining up with TRBD2. The CDR3 totals 16 residues. Germline lookup yields CDR1 SGHDT and CDR2 YYEEEE. J gave up 2 bases and V 7 bases, and 6 bases lay outside the gene matches. The variable domain in full, with the rest retrieved from reference TRBV5-6 and TRBJ2-2, is DAGVTQSPTHLIKTRGQQVTLRCSPKSGHDTVSWYQQALGQGPQFIFQYYEEEERQRGNFPDRFSGHQFPNYSSELNVNALLLGDSALYLCASRGLAGHNTGELFFGEGSRLTVL.

CDR3 in amino acids: CSALRTEGNTIYF. The CDR3 coding sequence is TGCAGTGCTCTCCGGACAGAAGGAAACACCATATATTTT. The rearrangement joins TRBV20-1 to TRBJ1-3, with D perhaps matching TRBD1 (6 bases). CDR3 length: 13 amino acids. Trimming left V 5 bases short and J 4 bases short, with 12 bases between. Germline assignment: CDR1 DFQATT and CDR2 SNEGSKA (reference sequence).

The chain joins TRBV28 to TRBJ2-7, with D maybe TRBD2 (6 bases). Germline V gene sequence: CDR1 MDHEN, CDR2 SYDVKM. There are 14 residues in the CDR3. V was trimmed by 7 bases and J by 0 bases, leaving 13 bases between them. CDR3 nucleotides: TGTGCCAGCACGAATAGCGGAAGCTCCTACGAGCAGTACTTC. Translation gives CASTNSGSSYEQYF.

The V gene is TRBV15, the J gene TRBJ2-3; TRBD2 aligns across 10 bases. Germline V gives CDR1 LNHNV, CDR2 YYDKDF (reference sequence). This CDR3 is 16 amino acids long. With 8 bases clipped from V and 7 bases from J, the junction kept 15 bases outside the gene matches. The CDR3 region has the DNA TGTGCCACCCGCTCCCCTAGCGGGGGAAAAGGAAATACGCAGTATTTT. This translates into CATRSPSGGKGNTQYF.

This clonotype was seen once. V gene TRBV3-1 combines with J gene TRBJ1-1; TRBD1 aligns across 7 bases. The CDR3 contains 15 residues. Trimming removed 4 bases from V and 5 bases from J; junction bases left unmatched: 10. Germline lookup yields CDR1 LGHDT and CDR2 YNNKEL (reference sequence). CDR3 protein: CASSPQDRQRTEAFF. The DNA of the CDR3 is TGTGCCAGCAGCCCCCAGGACAGGCAGCGGACTGAAGCTTTCTTT.

The rearrangement joins TRBV12-3 or TRBV12-4 to TRBJ2-2, with 9 bases lining up with TRBD2. The V segment lost 4 bases and the J segment 6 bases; nucleotides outside the gene matches: 12. The length of the CDR3 is 17 residues. CDR3 region: CASSSRRLAGLSGELFF. Written as DNA, the CDR3 is TGTGCCAGCAGTTCCCGCCGGCTAGCGGGGTTGTCCGGGGAGCTGTTTTTT.

This chain connects TRBV11-3 to TRBJ2-2; TRBD2 might be the D (5 bases). The CDR3 extends over 11 amino acids. Looked up from germline, CDR1 is SGHNT and CDR2 is YENEEA. Trimming shortened V by 6 bases and J by 7 bases, and 6 bases separated the two germline ends. The CDR3 region has the DNA TGTGCCAGCAGAGGAGGCGGGGAGCTGTTTTTT. Translated, it gives CASRGGGELFF.

The J gene is TRBJ2-3, the V gene TRBV7-9; TRBD2 agrees at 8 bases. V lost 7 bases, J lost 2 bases, and 2 bases stayed unmatched. Germline V CDR1 and CDR2: SEHNR, FQNEAQ (reference sequence). The CDR3 loop spans 13 amino acids. CDR3 loop: CASTAGDTDTQYF. CDR3 DNA: TGTGCCAGCACAGCGGGGGACACAGATACGCAGTATTTT.

This clonotype has just one count. The chain links TRBV28 to TRBJ2-1; the match to TRBD2 covers 8 bases. The CDR3 totals 17 residues. In germline, CDR1 is MDHEN, CDR2 SYDVKM. After removal of 8 bases from V and 3 bases from J, the junction contained 15 bases not matched to a gene. CDR3 protein: CASATTHLSGDYNEQFF. In DNA form, the CDR3 reads TGTGCCAGCGCTACCACACACCTTAGCGGGGACTACAATGAGCAGTTCTTC.

This chain connects TRBV9 to TRBJ2-5; unclear D gene. Germline V gives CDR1 SGDLS, CDR2 YYNGEE. This CDR3 region has 13 residues. V was trimmed by 0 bases and J by 5 bases, leaving 8 bases between them. The CDR3 DNA reads TGTGCCAGCAGCGTAGGGAACTCGGAGACCCAGTACTTC. Its protein product is CASSVGNSETQYF. The variable domain in full, completed from reference TRBV9 and TRBJ2-5, reads DSGVTQTPKHLITATGQRVTLRCSPRSGDLSVYWYQQSLDQGLQFLIQYYNGEERAKGNILERFSAQQFPDLHSELNLSSLELGDSALYFCASSVGNSETQYFGPGTRLLVL.

As regards this clonotype: At one end the junction does not follow the germline gene, possibly because of a read error. The CDR3 DNA reads TGTGCCAGCAGCATAGGACAGCTACTAGCCAAAAACATTCAGTACTTC. Translation: CASSIGQLLAKNIQYF. This chain connects TRBV13 to TRBJ2-4, with D possibly TRBD1 on 6 matching bases. The CDR3 sequence is 16 residues long. The V gene's germline CDR1 is PRHDT and CDR2 FYEKMQ (reference sequence).

This clonotype has only one observation. The chain carries TRBV6-5 and TRBJ2-1, with D possibly being TRBD2 (5 bases). Germline assignment: CDR1 MNHEY and CDR2 SVGAGI. V gave up 2 bases and J gave up 12 bases, with 17 bases separating them. The CDR3 extends over 14 amino acids. The CDR3 spells CASSYPGPPRGQFF. Here the CDR3 DNA reads TGTGCCAGCAGTTACCCGGGTCCTCCACGGGGGCAGTTCTTC.

The V gene is TRBV18, the J gene TRBJ1-6; D not certain. The CDR3 has 13 residues. V lost 6 bases to trimming and J lost 7 bases, with 10 bases between them. From germline, CDR1 is KGHSH and CDR2 LQKENI. In nucleotides, the CDR3 is TGTGCCAGCTCTCTTCTCCAAAATTCACCCCTCCACTTT. The encoded protein is CASSLLQNSPLHF.

CDR3 nucleotides: TGTGCCAGCAGCCAAGACGGAACAGGGGGCACGGAGACCCAGTACTTC. Its translation: CASSQDGTGGTETQYF. The rearrangement joins TRBV4-2 to TRBJ2-5, with TRBD1 matching over 9 bases. CDR3 size: 16 residues. Germline lookup yields CDR1 LGHNA and CDR2 YNFKEQ. The V segment lost 0 bases and the J segment 5 bases; nucleotides outside the gene matches: 7.

V is TRBV29-1 and J is TRBJ1-2; TRBD1 matches 7 bases. Germline V lookup: CDR1 SQVTM, CDR2 ANQGSEA. Trimming cost V 6 bases and J 5 bases; bases outside gene matches: 6. This CDR3 has 12 residues. CDR3 residues: CSVTGTGYGYTF. CDR3 bases: TGCAGCGTGACAGGGACCGGGTATGGCTACACCTTC.

The rearrangement joins TRBV29-1 to TRBJ2-5; D may be TRBD1 (5 bases). Germline V gives CDR1 SQVTM, CDR2 ANQGSEA. This CDR3 has 13 residues. The ends were cut back, 7 bases at V and 2 bases at J, with 14 bases in the middle. The CDR3 nucleotides are TGCAGCGCTCTTGACAGTGGGCAAGAGACCCAGTACTTC. Translated: CSALDSGQETQYF.

The genes are TRBV19 and TRBJ2-7, with a weak D call TRBD1 (5 bases). CDR3 size: 14 residues. Trimming stripped 5 bases from V and 6 bases from J, with 17 bases between. CDR1 and CDR2 from the germline V gene are LNHDA and SQIVND (reference sequence). As DNA, the CDR3 is TGTGCCAGTAGTCCCCAGGGTTTCGGGTCCGAGCAGTACTTC. Amino acid sequence: CASSPQGFGSEQYF.

The chain is built from TRBV12-3 or TRBV12-4 and TRBJ2-5; D gene unclear. Deletions cut 3 bases from V and 5 bases from J, with 19 bases between. The length of the CDR3 is 16 residues. CDR3 protein: CASSFSITDPEETQYF. Here the CDR3 DNA reads TGTGCCAGCAGTTTCTCGATCACTGACCCGGAGGAGACCCAGTACTTC.

This rearrangement joins TRBV23-1 to TRBJ1-5; D is undetermined. TRBV23-1 is an ORF; its function is uncertain. CDR3 length: 11 residues. V gave up 8 bases and J gave up 5 bases, with 7 bases separating them. In nucleotides, the CDR3 is TGCGCCAGCGGCACATATCAGCCCCAGCATTTT. Protein product: CASGTYQPQHF.

The chain uses TRBV9 and TRBJ1-2; D uncertain. V was pared by 4 bases and J by 8 bases, with 12 bases between. This CDR3 is 12 amino acids long. Germline assignment: CDR1 SGDLS and CDR2 YYNGEE. The CDR3: CASSPRARGYTF. CDR3 nucleotide sequence: TGTGCCAGCAGCCCCCGGGCACGAGGCTACACCTTC. The whole variable domain, remainder taken from reference TRBV9 and TRBJ1-2, is DSGVTQTPKHLITATGQRVTLRCSPRSGDLSVYWYQQSLDQGLQFLIQYYNGEERAKGNILERFSAQQFPDLHSELNLSSLELGDSALYFCASSPRARGYTFGSGTRLTVV.

The chain is built from TRBV29-1 and TRBJ2-5; D gene uncertain. The CDR3 totals 13 residues. CDR1 is SQVTM and CDR2 is ANQGSEA in the germline V gene. The V and J ends lost 7 bases and 5 bases respectively, with 17 bases between them. The chain's CDR3 is CSATQREWETQYF. The DNA of the CDR3 is TGCAGCGCTACACAACGAGAGTGGGAGACCCAGTACTTC.

This chain uses TRBV12-3 or TRBV12-4 with TRBJ2-3; 9 bases agree with TRBD2. The V and J ends lost 1 base and 1 base, in that order; junction bases with no gene match: 0. The CDR3 contains 15 residues. CDR3 coding DNA: TGTGCCAGCAGTTTAGGGACTAGCGGCACAGATACGCAGTATTTT. Amino acid sequence: CASSLGTSGTDTQYF.

This rearrangement joins TRBV12-3 or TRBV12-4 to TRBJ2-7; possible D gene TRBD2, 5 bases. V lost 4 bases and J 6 bases, leaving 16 bases between the germline ends. The CDR3 totals 14 residues. This chain's CDR3 is CASSSGLRLGEQYF. For the CDR3, the DNA is TGTGCCAGCAGTTCAGGACTTAGACTCGGCGAGCAGTACTTC.

This clonotype was picked up one time. The chain has TRBV7-2 and TRBJ2-3; D is ambiguous. From germline, CDR1 is SGHTA and CDR2 FQGNSA. With 4 bases removed from V and 2 bases from J, the gap between germline ends came to 7 bases. The CDR3 runs to 13 residues. The CDR3 sequence is CASSSRNTDTQYF. The CDR3 bases are TGTGCCAGCAGCTCCCGGAACACAGATACGCAGTATTTT.

J is TRBJ2-7 and V is TRBV20-1; D not resolved. Looked up from germline, CDR1 is DFQATT and CDR2 is SNEGSKA (reference sequence). The CDR3 is 15 amino acids. V lost 6 bases to trimming and J lost 4 bases, with 22 bases between them. This CDR3 reads CSATNPARKVYEQYF. In DNA form, the CDR3 reads TGCAGTGCCACGAACCCCGCAAGGAAGGTTTACGAGCAGTACTTC.

The chain joins TRBV28 to TRBJ2-4, with 8 bases matching TRBD2. This CDR3 contains 15 residues. The germline V gene has CDR1 MDHEN and CDR2 SYDVKM. V lost 6 bases to trimming and J lost 8 bases; unmatched junction nucleotides: 12. CDR3: CASSSLQGRGDIQYF. DNA of the CDR3: TGTGCCAGCAGCTCCCTCCAGGGGCGGGGGGACATTCAGTACTTC.

The chain recombines TRBV15 with TRBJ2-3; TRBD2 is a possible D gene (6 bases). The CDR3 contains 17 residues. V dropped 3 bases and J dropped 6 bases, with 22 bases sitting between them. CDR1 LNHNV and CDR2 YYDKDF come from the germline V gene (reference sequence). The DNA of the CDR3 is TGTGCCACCAGCAGTGCCCGGTGGGCACCGGGGGAGGATACGCAGTATTTT. Protein product: CATSSARWAPGEDTQYF.

The J gene is TRBJ1-1, the V gene TRBV2; D is possibly TRBD1 (6 bases). From germline, CDR1 is SNHLY and CDR2 FYNNEI. V gave up 3 bases and J gave up 4 bases, with 12 bases separating them. CDR3 length: 14 residues. Here the CDR3 DNA reads TGTGCCAGCAGTGAGGGGGGGCGAGGCACTGAAGCTTTCTTT. Its protein product is CASSEGGRGTEAFF.